The present TCR beta chain was sequenced within a study of shared clonotypes between healthy human individuals. The table came from immunoSEQ multiplex PCR; TCRdb's copy has only in-frame clones and leaves some out. The sample has about 1,900,000 clones; approximately 94% are singletons. V lost 5 bases, J lost 5 bases, and 4 bases lay in between. The V gene's germline CDR1 is SEHNR and CDR2 FQNEAQ (reference sequence). CDR3 size: 10 residues. CD8 cells regarded as naive lacked CD45RO, were positively chosen for CCR7, and omitted terminally differentiated effector memory CD45RA+ cells. This sequence joins TRBV7-9 and TRBJ2-7; no clear D. Sequencing used naive CD8+ T cells sorted from blood. The receptor comes from a man between 18 and 29 years old in good health. CDR3 sequence: CASSRHEQYF. CDR3 bases: TGTGCCAGCAGCCGTCACGAGCAGTACTTC.